This TCR beta chain was retrieved from a study of blood T cell repertoires in COVID-19. Participants were aged roughly 18 to 95 years, lived in roughly 23 US areas, and enrolled virtually. Assignments of participants to cohorts depended upon their own reported clinical history. The protocol was immunoSEQ multiplex PCR, while the TCRdb copy is restricted to in-frame clones and leaves out a portion. This table holds fewer than 300,000 clones, approximately 92% found once. This clone was seen at least ten times. The clonotype comes from a woman in her twenties or thirties who had recovered from COVID-19. The sample taken for sequencing was PBMCs or T cells enriched from blood (not recorded which).

The CDR3: CASSLTGAGNTIYF. CDR3 DNA: TGTGCCAGCAGCTTAACAGGGGCTGGAAACACCATATATTTT. V gene TRBV7-6 combines with J gene TRBJ1-3, with 7 nucleotides matching TRBD1. This CDR3 has 14 residues. Germline lookup yields CDR1 SGHVS and CDR2 FNYEAQ. J was trimmed by 2 bases and V by 2 bases; bases with no gene match: 0.